The 4 T cell receptor beta chains presented below share a single source sample, sequenced in a study of blood T cell repertoires in COVID-19. TCRdb keeps only in-frame clones here, not all; method: immunoSEQ multiplex PCR. Seen here are some 97,000 clones, about 90% observed once, and the top ten hold approximately 7%. The specimen sequenced was peripheral blood. The receptors were gathered from a man aged 25 to 40 in a cohort sampled during active COVID-19.

This clone was counted a single time. The chain employs TRBV3-1 (or the pseudogene TRBV3-2) and TRBJ2-5; TRBD2 matches 9 bases. Trimming removed 0 bases from V and 5 bases from J; junction bases left unmatched: 16. This CDR3 region has 19 residues. The germline CDR1 and CDR2 sequences are LGHDT and YNNKEL (reference sequence). The CDR3 DNA sequence: TGTGCCAGCAGCCAAGATCGGCGGGGTGTAGCGGGGGAAGGTGAGACCCAGTACTTC. Protein sequence: CASSQDRRGVAGEGETQYF.

The rearrangement links TRBV7-2 to TRBJ2-7, with 8 positions matching TRBD2. J was trimmed by 1 base and V by 1 base; bases with no gene match: 3. CDR1 is SGHTA and CDR2 is FQGNSA in the germline V gene. CDR3 size: 15 residues. Written as DNA, the CDR3 is TGTGCCAGCAGCTTAGTCGGGAGGGGGTCCTACGAGCAGTACTTC. This codes for CASSLVGRGSYEQYF.

This chain connects TRBV18 to TRBJ1-2; TRBD1 aligns across 9 bases. This CDR3 is built from 18 residues. The germline V gene encodes CDR1 KGHSH and CDR2 LQKENI. Trimming removed 2 bases from V and 4 bases from J; junction bases left unmatched: 14. The CDR3 loop reads CASSPNPPGTGSVYGYTF. The CDR3 DNA reads as TGTGCCAGCTCACCAAACCCCCCCGGGACAGGGTCCGTCTATGGCTACACCTTC.

This clone appeared a single time. CDR3 sequence (DNA): TGTGCCAGCAGTTCACCGGGACAGGGCCACGAGCAGTACTTC. Translation gives CASSSPGQGHEQYF. This chain joins TRBV28 and TRBJ2-7; 9 nucleotides align to TRBD1. V was clipped by 4 bases and J by 5 bases; unmatched bases: 6. The CDR3 has 14 residues. From germline, CDR1 is MDHEN and CDR2 SYDVKM.